This T cell receptor beta chain was documented in a study of identical twins' blood T cells. Study conclusions and caveats: Twin repertoire similarity may partly reflect shared environment. Each donor's most abundant TCRbeta clonotypes shared more CDR3 sequences with her twin than unrelated donors.

A previously described protocol, modified, built RNA-based TCR cDNA libraries. Each TCR cDNA library carried sample-specific barcodes on both ends. TCRdb re-analysed the 5' RACE reads in MiXCR, keeping a single row per CDR3 protein. Of hundreds of thousands of distinct CDR3 sequences listed, over 25% are singletons. Trimming took 5 bases from V and 7 from J; bases not matched to a gene: 5. The CDR3 is 14 residues long. On this clonotype: Its antigen is unknown.

The chain recombines TRBV12-3 or TRBV12-4 with TRBJ1-6, with 7 bases that match TRBD1. The sequenced sample consisted of PBMCs. The clonotype was recovered from a woman between 18 and 50 years old in good health. CDR3 amino acids: CASSDTGENSPLHF. CDR3 nucleotide sequence: TGTGCCAGCAGTGATACAGGGGAGAATTCACCCCTCCACTTT.